The T cell receptor beta chain described here comes from a study of CD8 T cells in ankylosing spondylitis. By quantitative 5'-RACE with molecular barcodes, the TCR beta libraries were made. MiXCR was run by TCRdb on the 5' RACE reads, yielding one entry per CDR3 protein. The sample contains roughly 60,000 distinct CDR3 sequences, under 7.5% of which appear only once. The V end lost 3 bases, the J end lost 0 bases, and 11 bases lay between the germline ends. Germline-derived CDR1 and CDR2 are MNHEY and SMNVEV (reference sequence). The CDR3 is 16 residues long. The receptor comes from a male donor with ankylosing spondylitis. The chain joins TRBV27 to TRBJ2-2; D is possibly TRBD1 (5 bases). The sample consisted of synovial fluid, either unsorted or a sorted T cell fraction (not recorded which). CDR3 region: CASSFQGSSNTGELFF. In nucleotides, the CDR3 is TGTGCCAGCAGTTTCCAGGGCAGCTCGAACACCGGGGAGCTGTTTTTT.